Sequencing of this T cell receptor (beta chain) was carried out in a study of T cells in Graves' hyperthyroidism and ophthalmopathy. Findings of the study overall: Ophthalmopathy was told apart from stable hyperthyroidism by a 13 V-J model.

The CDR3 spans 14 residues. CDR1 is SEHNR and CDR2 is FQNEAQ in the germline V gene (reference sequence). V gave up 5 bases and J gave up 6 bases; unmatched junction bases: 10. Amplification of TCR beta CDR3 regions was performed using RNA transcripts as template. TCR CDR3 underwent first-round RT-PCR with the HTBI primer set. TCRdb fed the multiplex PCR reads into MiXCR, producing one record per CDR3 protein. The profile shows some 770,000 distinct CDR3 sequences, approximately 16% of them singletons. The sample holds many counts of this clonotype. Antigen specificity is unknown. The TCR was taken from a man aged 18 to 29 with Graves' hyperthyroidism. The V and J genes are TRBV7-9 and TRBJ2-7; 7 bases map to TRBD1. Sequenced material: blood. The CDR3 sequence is CASSTNRGVGEQYF. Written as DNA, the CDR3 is TGTGCCAGCAGCACCAACAGGGGAGTGGGCGAGCAGTACTTC.